This T cell receptor beta chain was recorded in a study of identical twins. TCRdb called the 5' RACE reads again in MiXCR, with one record for every CDR3 protein. Of 500,000 to 600,000 distinct CDR3 sequences listed, 20% to 25% are singletons. A few counts support this clonotype. The CDR3 totals 13 residues. Germline V gene data show CDR1 as SGDLS and CDR2 as YYNGEE. Between the trimmed V and J ends, which lost 6 bases and 3 bases, there was a span of 10 bases. The data were also submitted as part of a second study, on T cells expressing NK-cell markers. That source adds: In several donors, dominant NKG2C+ clonotypes were roughly 1.0-7.0% of CD8+ T cells.

The receptor comes from a woman aged 18-29 years in good health. Sample: CD4+ T cells sorted from blood. The chain recombines TRBV9 with TRBJ2-1; D is perhaps TRBD2 (5 bases). The CDR3 sequence: CASTLGDYNEQFF. The CDR3 bases are TGTGCCAGCACACTCGGGGACTACAATGAGCAGTTCTTC.